One and the same sample provided the 22 T cell receptor beta chains below, sequenced in a study of long-term antiretroviral therapy in people with HIV. Version v3.0 of the immunoSEQ assay ran at survey level. Repertoires were generated with immunoSEQ multiplex PCR, while TCRdb's copy carries only in-frame clones and drops some. Of 25,000 to 35,000 clones in the sample, around 97% are singletons; the top ten hold roughly 2.9%. Material: unsorted PBMCs, obtained 6.9 years after starting antiretroviral therapy. The receptors come from a man in his thirties or forties with HIV.

V usage is TRBV19 and J usage is TRBJ1-2; 8 positions agree with TRBD1. V shed 5 bases, J shed 5 bases, and the junction held 16 bases outside the gene matches. Germline lookup yields CDR1 LNHDA and CDR2 SQIVND (reference sequence). The CDR3 is 17 amino acids. The chain's CDR3 is CASSPRVGQATAYGYTF. CDR3 in DNA: TGTGCCAGTAGTCCGCGAGTGGGACAGGCCACAGCTTATGGCTACACCTTC.

V and J are TRBV11-2 and TRBJ1-1; no clear D. Per the germline V gene, CDR1 is SGHAT and CDR2 is FQNNGV. This CDR3 spans 17 amino acids. V shed 0 bases and J shed 5 bases, with 19 bases lying between them. CDR3 loop: CASSLDKRADRTTEAFF. The CDR3 nucleotides read TGTGCCAGCAGCTTAGATAAGAGAGCAGACCGAACAACTGAAGCTTTCTTT. Filled out from reference TRBV11-2 and TRBJ1-1, the complete variable domain reads EAGVAQSPRYKIIEKRQSVAFWCNPISGHATLYWYQQILGQGPKLLIQFQNNGVVDDSQLPKDRFSAERLKGVDSTLKIQPAKLEDSAVYLCASSLDKRADRTTEAFFGQGTRLTVV.

The chain uses TRBV6-6 and TRBJ1-3, with D perhaps TRBD1 (5 bases). This CDR3 region has 11 residues. Trimming took 5 bases from V and 15 from J, leaving 14 bases between them. From germline, CDR1 is MNHNY and CDR2 SVGAGI (reference sequence). CDR3 in DNA: TGTGCCAGCAGTCTCGAGGGCAGGGAATATTTT. It yields the protein CASSLEGREYF.

The chain recombines TRBV7-9 with TRBJ1-1; D is undetermined. V lost 2 bases, J lost 3 bases, and 4 bases lay in between. This CDR3 is 12 amino acids long. Per the germline V gene, CDR1 is SEHNR and CDR2 is FQNEAQ (reference sequence). The CDR3: CASSLSDTEAFF. CDR3 DNA: TGTGCCAGCAGCTTATCCGACACTGAAGCTTTCTTT.

The J gene is TRBJ2-7, the V gene TRBV6-1; D is uncertain. The CDR3 is 14 residues long. Deletions cut 10 bases from V and 0 bases from J, with 16 bases between. CDR1 MNHNS and CDR2 SASEGT come from the germline V gene. The CDR3 is CATHPLASSYEQYF. The CDR3 nucleotides are TGTGCCACCCACCCCCTCGCCAGCTCCTACGAGCAGTACTTC.

This chain joins TRBV7-2 and TRBJ1-2; weak D call: TRBD1 (5 bases). The CDR3 consists of 13 residues. Germline V gene lookup returns CDR1 SGHTA and CDR2 FQGNSA. Trimming cost V 2 bases and J 7 bases, with 11 bases left between them. The CDR3 loop reads CASSLSGGGGYTF. Here the CDR3 DNA reads TGTGCCAGCAGCTTATCCGGGGGTGGTGGCTACACCTTC.

This chain uses TRBV7-2 with TRBJ1-1, with D maybe TRBD1 (5 bases). Germline CDR1 and CDR2: SGHTA and FQGNSA. CDR3 length: 16 amino acids. Trimming shortened V by 2 bases and J by 1 base, and 14 bases separated the two germline ends. Written as DNA, the CDR3 is TGTGCCAGCAGCTTATCGTCCGTACAGGCGAACACTGAAGCTTTCTTT. Translated, it gives CASSLSSVQANTEAFF. Variable domain in full (rest from reference TRBV7-2 and TRBJ1-1): GAGVSQSPSNKVTEKGKDVELRCDPISGHTALYWYRQSLGQGLEFLIYFQGNSAPDKSGLPSDRFSAERTGGSVSTLTIQRTQQEDSAVYLCASSLSSVQANTEAFFGQGTRLTVV.

V usage is TRBV6-5 and J usage is TRBJ1-2, with 8 nucleotides matching TRBD1. Germline assignment: CDR1 MNHEY and CDR2 SVGAGI. With V trimmed by 6 bases and J by 7 bases, 7 bases remained unmatched. The CDR3 has 13 residues. CDR3 nucleotides: TGTGCCAGCAGGACAGGGGTCTACGGTGGCTACACCTTC. As protein: CASRTGVYGGYTF.

DNA of the CDR3: TGCAGCGTTGAAGAAGGTTGGGGGAAAGGACTGTTTTTT. It yields the protein CSVEEGWGKGLFF. This rearrangement joins TRBV29-1 to TRBJ1-4; possibly TRBD1 for D (5 bases). The CDR3 spans 13 residues. CDR1 is SQVTM and CDR2 is ANQGSEA in the germline V gene. V was cut by 0 bases and J by 13 bases, with 15 bases left in between.

The chain recombines TRBV6-6 with TRBJ1-2; D remains unclear. V was pared by 7 bases and J by 7 bases, with 7 bases between. The CDR3 is 10 amino acids. Germline V CDR1 and CDR2: MNHNY, SVGAGI (reference sequence). The CDR3 region has the DNA TGTGCCAGCATGGGGTTTGGCTACACCTTC. It is translated as CASMGFGYTF.

V is TRBV30 and J is TRBJ1-2; no clear D gene. V shed 2 bases and J shed 8 bases, with 12 bases lying between them. The CDR3 consists of 12 residues. Germline CDR1 reads GTSNPN; CDR2 reads SVGIG (reference sequence). The CDR3 sequence is CAWSLVGPGYTF. The CDR3 DNA sequence: TGTGCCTGGAGTCTAGTGGGTCCAGGCTACACCTTC.

The J gene is TRBJ2-7, the V gene TRBV9; 8 bases map to TRBD2. Germline CDR1 is SGDLS and CDR2 is YYNGEE. The V and J ends lost 0 bases and 6 bases, in that order; junction bases with no gene match: 5. The CDR3 spans 14 residues. The CDR3 DNA is TGTGCCAGCAGCGTAGCCGGGAGGGCCGGCGAGCAGTACTTC. Residues: CASSVAGRAGEQYF.

The rearrangement joins TRBV7-9 to TRBJ1-6; TRBD1 is a possible D gene (5 bases). Trimming stripped 5 bases from V and 7 bases from J, with 18 bases between. This CDR3 region has 16 residues. Germline CDR1 reads SEHNR; CDR2 reads FQNEAQ (reference sequence). CDR3 nucleotides: TGTGCCAGCAGCCCCCCGAGCGACAGTGTCAATTCACCCCTCCACTTT. Its protein is CASSPPSDSVNSPLHF.

The rearrangement uses TRBV5-6 and TRBJ2-3; 11 nucleotides line up with TRBD2. The CDR3 is 13 residues long. Germline CDR1 SGHDT, CDR2 YYEEEE. Losses at the gene ends were 7 bases for V and 3 bases for J; bases not matched to a gene: 1. CDR3 DNA sequence: TGTGCCAGCGGGACTAGCGGAACAGATACGCAGTATTTT. Translated: CASGTSGTDTQYF.

The V and J genes are TRBV27 and TRBJ2-6; D may be TRBD1 (5 bases). V lost 2 bases to trimming and J lost 0 bases, with 17 bases between them. Per germline, CDR1 MNHEY and CDR2 SMNVEV (reference sequence). The CDR3 length is 19 residues. The CDR3 here is CASSLTQTVSNSGANVLTF. For the CDR3, the DNA is TGTGCCAGCAGTTTAACCCAGACAGTTTCTAACTCTGGGGCCAACGTCCTGACTTTC.

The rearrangement links TRBV6-5 to TRBJ1-3; D gene ambiguous. CDR1 and CDR2 (germline): MNHEY, SVGAGI. V lost 4 bases, J lost 1 base, and 11 bases lay in between. This CDR3 has 15 residues. This CDR3 is CASSSPGKSGNTIYF. The DNA for the CDR3 is TGTGCCAGCAGTTCTCCAGGAAAATCTGGAAACACCATATATTTT.

The chain uses TRBV5-6 and TRBJ2-5, with a weak D call TRBD2 (6 bases). Trimming took off 0 bases at V and 1 base at J, with 10 bases between the two ends. Germline assignment: CDR1 SGHDT and CDR2 YYEEEE. This CDR3 has 15 residues. The CDR3, as DNA: TGTGCCAGCAGCTTGGTCGGGAGATCCCAAGAGACCCAGTACTTC. Its protein product is CASSLVGRSQETQYF.

V is TRBV5-6 and J is TRBJ2-7; tentatively, D is TRBD1 or TRBD2 (5 bases each). The CDR3 runs 13 residues. The ends were cut back, 4 bases at V and 5 bases at J, with 13 bases in the middle. Germline CDR1 and CDR2: SGHDT and YYEEEE. The DNA for the CDR3 is TGTGCCAGCAGCCTCCAGGGTAGCGACGAGCAGTACTTC. Amino acids: CASSLQGSDEQYF. The full variable domain, its missing parts supplied by reference TRBV5-6 and TRBJ2-7, is DAGVTQSPTHLIKTRGQQVTLRCSPKSGHDTVSWYQQALGQGPQFIFQYYEEEERQRGNFPDRFSGHQFPNYSSELNVNALLLGDSALYLCASSLQGSDEQYFGPGTRLTVT.

This chain uses TRBV14 with TRBJ2-3; 11 bases map to TRBD2. Losses at the gene ends were 0 bases for V and 5 bases for J; bases not matched to a gene: 7. The germline V gene has CDR1 SGHDN and CDR2 FVKESK. The CDR3 spans 17 residues. The DNA for the CDR3 is TGTGCCAGCAGCCAAGAAGTAGCGGGAGGGCCTAGAGATACGCAGTATTTT. Translated, it gives CASSQEVAGGPRDTQYF.

This rearrangement joins TRBV28 to TRBJ1-1; 7 bases are a match to TRBD1. The germline V gene encodes CDR1 MDHEN and CDR2 SYDVKM. The CDR3 length is 12 residues. Trimming at V came to 7 bases and at J to 5 bases, leaving 4 bases not matched to a gene. The CDR3 is CASTGGGTEAFF. CDR3 DNA sequence: TGTGCCAGCACAGGGGGTGGGACTGAAGCTTTCTTT.

The rearrangement uses TRBV18 and TRBJ1-5; D is unresolved. The CDR3 contains 12 residues. V was trimmed by 5 bases and J by 4 bases, leaving 6 bases between them. CDR1 and CDR2 (germline): KGHSH, LQKENI. This CDR3 is CASSGSNQPQHF. As DNA, the CDR3 is TGTGCCAGCTCAGGATCAAATCAGCCCCAGCATTTT.

The V call is TRBV6-5, the J call TRBJ2-3; 7 bases align to TRBD1. J gave up 7 bases and V 10 bases, and 14 bases lay outside the gene matches. Germline-derived CDR1 and CDR2 are MNHEY and SVGAGI. The CDR3 consists of 14 residues. The CDR3 sequence is CATHPTGDTHTQYF. The CDR3 region has the DNA TGTGCCACTCACCCTACAGGGGACACCCATACGCAGTATTTT.